One and the same sample provided the 12 T cell receptor beta chains below, sequenced in a study of lymphopenia after photon versus proton radiotherapy. Only in-frame clones appear in the TCRdb table, and some are missing; sequencing was by immunoSEQ multiplex PCR. The sample lists 65,000 to 85,000 clones; 80% to 95% were seen once. The sequences come from peripheral blood, collected from a patient treated with photon-based radiotherapy. These receptors were obtained from a woman in her 40s with cholangiocarcinoma.

This chain connects TRBV28 to TRBJ1-3; no clear D. V lost 4 bases, J lost 4 bases, and 26 bases lay in between. Looked up from germline, CDR1 is MDHEN and CDR2 is SYDVKM. The CDR3 runs to 19 residues. CDR3 in amino acids: CASSSPGSASGVSGNTIYF. DNA of the CDR3: TGTGCCAGCAGTTCTCCAGGATCCGCGTCCGGTGTCTCAGGAAACACCATATATTTT.

This chain uses TRBV30 with TRBJ1-6, with D perhaps matching TRBD1 (5 bases). Germline V gene sequence: CDR1 GTSNPN, CDR2 SVGIG (reference sequence). Trimming took 0 bases from V and 14 from J, leaving 20 bases between them. The CDR3 spans 15 residues. DNA for the CDR3: TGTGCCTGGAGTGTAGGGACTCAGAGGGGTTCGGCCCTCCACTTT. As protein: CAWSVGTQRGSALHF.

The chain recombines TRBV5-6 with TRBJ1-2, with 9 bases lining up with TRBD1. The CDR3 extends over 16 amino acids. J was trimmed by 7 bases and V by 7 bases; bases with no gene match: 17. Germline assignment: CDR1 SGHDT and CDR2 YYEEEE. Written as DNA, the CDR3 is TGTGCCAGCGGACCCACCCCGGGACAGGGTCGGGGTGGCTACACCTTC. This encodes CASGPTPGQGRGGYTF.

This clone was counted a single time. The J gene is TRBJ1-4, the V gene TRBV18; no definite D call. This CDR3 spans 15 amino acids. The ends were cut back, 2 bases at V and 3 bases at J, with 10 bases in the middle. Germline V gene data show CDR1 as KGHSH and CDR2 as LQKENI. This CDR3 reads CASSPGRRPNEKLFF. CDR3 nucleotide sequence: TGTGCCAGCTCACCAGGGAGGAGGCCTAATGAAAAACTGTTTTTT.

CDR3 in DNA: TGTGCCAGCAGTGAAGCGCGACTTGGGGGTGGGGACTATGGCTACACCTTC. This codes for CASSEARLGGGDYGYTF. The V and J genes are TRBV2 and TRBJ1-2; D is perhaps TRBD1 (5 bases). The germline gives CDR1 SNHLY, CDR2 FYNNEI. The CDR3 sequence is 17 residues long. With 0 bases removed from V and 3 bases from J, the gap between germline ends came to 17 bases.

The V gene is TRBV9, the J gene TRBJ2-2; D unresolved. V was cut by 6 bases and J by 3 bases, with 6 bases left in between. This CDR3 has 12 residues. Germline CDR1 and CDR2: SGDLS and YYNGEE. The chain's CDR3 is CASMDDTGELFF. The DNA for the CDR3 is TGTGCCAGCATGGATGACACCGGGGAGCTGTTTTTT.

The chain joins TRBV2 to TRBJ2-3; D not resolved. V lost 7 bases, J lost 0 bases, and 5 bases lay in between. The CDR3 is 12 residues long. CDR1 SNHLY and CDR2 FYNNEI come from the germline V gene. This CDR3 reads CASTVSTDTQYF. The CDR3 DNA is TGTGCCAGCACGGTTAGCACAGATACGCAGTATTTT.

V and J are TRBV6-1 and TRBJ2-1; D is unclear. CDR1 and CDR2 (germline): MNHNS, SASEGT. This CDR3 has 15 amino acids. Deletions cut 5 bases from V and 0 bases from J, with 11 bases between. In DNA form, the CDR3 reads TGTGCCAGCAGTAGTACGCGGAGCTCCTACAATGAGCAGTTCTTC. Its protein is CASSSTRSSYNEQFF.

The V call is TRBV12-5, the J call TRBJ1-5, with D hard to call. Germline CDR1 reads LGHNT; CDR2 reads FRNRAP. The V and J ends lost 2 bases and 0 bases respectively, with 14 bases between them. The CDR3 covers 17 residues. The CDR3 here is CASGLMTTVNSNQPQHF. CDR3 DNA: TGTGCTAGTGGTTTGATGACAACAGTCAATAGCAATCAGCCCCAGCATTTT.

This chain uses TRBV27 with TRBJ2-3, with D perhaps TRBD2 (5 bases). Trimming took off 8 bases at V and 0 bases at J, with 15 bases between the two ends. Germline CDR1 is MNHEY and CDR2 is SMNVEV (reference sequence). The CDR3 sequence is 15 residues long. Written as DNA, the CDR3 is TGTGCCAGCGTTGGAACGGGGTCTAGCACAGATACGCAGTATTTT. It yields the protein CASVGTGSSTDTQYF.

The V call is TRBV5-4, the J call TRBJ2-5, with 11 bases aligning to TRBD2. Germline V CDR1 and CDR2: SGHNT, YYREEE (reference sequence). V trimming: 3 bases; J trimming: 0 bases; junction bases outside the gene matches: 10. This CDR3 is 18 amino acids long. CDR3 residues: CASSSHGASGRNQETQYF. CDR3 coding DNA: TGTGCCAGCAGCTCCCACGGGGCTAGCGGGAGGAACCAAGAGACCCAGTACTTC.

This clone has a handful of counts. The chain is built from TRBV2 and TRBJ2-7; D unclear. V shed 7 bases and J shed 3 bases, with 10 bases lying between them. In germline, CDR1 is SNHLY, CDR2 FYNNEI. CDR3 length: 12 amino acids. The CDR3 DNA reads TGTGCCAGCATGTGGAACCTCTACGAGCAGTACTTC. Translated, it gives CASMWNLYEQYF.